The T cell receptor (beta chain) under discussion was sequenced for a study of CD8+CD57+ T cells in acquired aplastic anemia. Study overall: The DNA of sorted CD4+ and CD8+ cells averaged approximately 3.3 ug.

Genomic DNA acted as the template from which TCR beta VDJ combination and CDR3 sequence profiling were carried out. TCRdb reanalysed the reads using MiXCR and keeps one entry per CDR3 protein. The table lists over 250,000 distinct CDR3 sequences, 50% to 65% of them singletons. Germline V lookup: CDR1 SGHVS, CDR2 FQNEAQ. V gave up 2 bases and J gave up 3 bases, with 5 bases separating them. The CDR3 totals 13 residues. Sequencing was done on patients that had shown CD8+CD57+ cell expansion by flow cytometry. Severe acquired aplastic anemia was the diagnosis recorded for all patients. No therapy was given to patients before blood sampling.

The receptor comes from a human donor with aplastic anemia. The specimen was sorted CD4+, CD8+, or CD8+CD57+ T cells (not recorded which) from PBMCs. The chain uses TRBV7-8 and TRBJ1-5; D gene ambiguous. DNA of the CDR3: TGTGCCAGCAGCTTATGGGACAATCAGCCCCAGCATTTT. Translating gives CASSLWDNQPQHF.